This TCR beta chain was sequenced in a study of identical twins. TCRdb re-derived calls from the 5' RACE reads in MiXCR, one entry per CDR3 protein. The sample lists about 530,000 distinct CDR3 sequences; about a fifth were seen once. Healthy Caucasians provided all donations. Points on this clonotype: Its antigen is undetermined.

General observations from the study: Excess twin sharing in beta out-of-frame sequences was weaker. Sequences that were out-of-frame, alpha and twin-shared displayed an excess of low generation probability.

This sample also appeared in a second study, on yellow fever vaccine responses in identical twins.

The receptor comes from a young woman in good health. The sequencing sample was made of CD4+ T cells sorted from blood.

The CDR3 reads CASSQVGLNTDTQYF. CDR3 DNA sequence: TGCGCCAGCAGCCAAGTGGGGTTGAACACAGATACGCAGTATTTT. The chain employs TRBV4-1 and TRBJ2-3, with D unclear. CDR1 and CDR2 from the germline V gene are MGHRA and YSYEKL. The CDR3 is 15 amino acids. The V gene lost 1 base and the J gene lost 2 bases, with 10 bases spanning the gap.